Listed here are 18 T cell receptor beta chains from one sample, sequenced in a study of T cell responses to AZD1222 COVID-19 vaccine. The assay was immunoSEQ multiplex PCR, and TCRdb's table has in-frame clones only and misses some. This sample has approximately 180,000 clones; roughly 88% occur once, and the top ten carry approximately 8%. The input for sequencing was peripheral blood, taken on day 0 of AZD1222 vaccination. The origin of the receptors is an adult in good health.

The chain carries TRBV6-6 and TRBJ1-2; maybe TRBD1 (5 bases). Germline CDR1 reads MNHNY; CDR2 reads SVGAGI (reference sequence). This CDR3 contains 14 residues. Between the trimmed V and J ends, which lost 7 bases and 0 bases, there was a span of 12 bases. The CDR3 DNA sequence: TGTGCCAGCACCATGCCGACAGCTAACTATGGCTACACCTTC. This encodes CASTMPTANYGYTF.

V is TRBV11-2 and J is TRBJ1-4; D remains unclear. V lost 1 base and J 5 bases, leaving 17 bases between the germline ends. The CDR3 is made up of 17 amino acids. Germline lookup yields CDR1 SGHAT and CDR2 FQNNGV. The CDR3 loop reads CASSLGDSARRNEKLFF. CDR3 DNA: TGTGCCAGCAGCTTAGGAGATTCCGCAAGGAGGAATGAAAAACTGTTTTTT.

The genes are TRBV5-4 and TRBJ2-2, with 11 bases identical to TRBD2. Germline CDR1 and CDR2: SGHNT and YYREEE (reference sequence). The length of the CDR3 is 17 residues. Losses at the gene ends were 5 bases for V and 2 bases for J; bases not matched to a gene: 8. CDR3 in amino acids: CASRNRLAGLNTGELFF. CDR3 sequence (DNA): TGTGCCAGCAGGAACCGACTAGCGGGGCTCAACACCGGGGAGCTGTTTTTT.

The chain employs TRBV6-4 and TRBJ1-1; TRBD1 aligns across 7 bases. The CDR3 sequence is 14 residues long. Per germline, CDR1 MRHNA and CDR2 SNTAGT. J gave up 2 bases and V 0 bases, and 0 bases lay outside the gene matches. CDR3 DNA sequence: TGTGCCAGCAGTGACTCAGGGGGCAACACTGAAGCTTTCTTT. Residues: CASSDSGGNTEAFF.

This sequence joins TRBV24-1 and TRBJ2-1, with 15 bases lining up with TRBD2. V lost 4 bases to trimming and J lost 3 bases; unmatched junction nucleotides: 6. CDR1 is KGHDR, CDR2 SFDVKD, per germline. The CDR3 contains 18 residues. CDR3 sequence reads: CATSEPRTSGGVYNEQFF. As DNA, the CDR3 is TGTGCCACCAGTGAACCCAGGACTAGCGGGGGGGTCTACAATGAGCAGTTCTTC.

This clone was picked up one time. V is TRBV18 and J is TRBJ1-5, with D possibly being TRBD1 (5 bases). This CDR3 is 15 amino acids long. The V end was cut by 3 bases, the J end by 5 bases, with 14 bases between. Looked up from germline, CDR1 is KGHSH and CDR2 is LQKENI. In nucleotides, the CDR3 is TGTGCCAGCTCACCGGGGCACTCGGGGGATCAGCCCCAGCATTTT. It codes for CASSPGHSGDQPQHF.

The V and J genes are TRBV28 and TRBJ1-2; maybe TRBD1 (5 bases). Germline CDR1 MDHEN, CDR2 SYDVKM. The length of the CDR3 is 14 residues. The ends were cut back, 8 bases at V and 7 bases at J, with 20 bases in the middle. CDR3 nucleotides: TGTGCCAGCGGGGACGCTTGGGGAGGTTTTGGCTACACCTTC. Translating it yields CASGDAWGGFGYTF.

The chain uses TRBV14 and TRBJ2-7, with D possibly matching TRBD2 (6 bases). Germline values: CDR1 SGHDN, CDR2 FVKESK. The CDR3 totals 15 residues. Trimming removed 0 bases at V and 6 bases at J, with 15 bases between. The CDR3 here is CASSQDSSKRAEQYF. CDR3 sequence (DNA): TGTGCCAGCAGCCAAGACAGTTCTAAGCGGGCCGAGCAGTACTTC. The whole variable domain, remainder taken from reference TRBV14 and TRBJ2-7, is EAGVTQFPSHSVIEKGQTVTLRCDPISGHDNLYWYRRVMGKEIKFLLHFVKESKQDESGMPNNRFLAERTGGTYSTLKVQPAELEDSGVYFCASSQDSSKRAEQYFGPGTRLTVT.

The chain employs TRBV3-1 (or the pseudogene TRBV3-2) and TRBJ1-1, with D tentatively TRBD1 (6 bases). Germline V lookup: CDR1 LGHDT, CDR2 YNNKEL (reference sequence). CDR3 length equals 14 residues. V was cut by 1 base and J by 6 bases, with 12 bases left in between. CDR3 DNA: TGTGCCAGCAGCCAAGTAGGGGGGTGGGCTGAAGCTTTCTTT. It specifies CASSQVGGWAEAFF.

The V and J genes are TRBV5-1 and TRBJ2-1; the D gene is possibly TRBD1 (5 bases). The CDR3 has 15 residues. Germline V lookup: CDR1 SGHRS, CDR2 YFSETQ. Trimming shortened V by 1 base and J by 0 bases, and 8 bases separated the two germline ends. CDR3 in DNA: TGCGCCAGCAGCTTGCAGGGAAGCTCCTACAATGAGCAGTTCTTC. This sequence encodes CASSLQGSSYNEQFF.

The chain uses TRBV7-2 and TRBJ2-3, with 9 bases that match TRBD2. CDR3 size: 15 residues. V lost 5 bases and J lost 3; bases outside the gene matches: 6. Germline V gene sequence: CDR1 SGHTA, CDR2 FQGNSA. In nucleotides, the CDR3 is TGTGCCAGCAGCACCGCGGGGGGGCCAACAGATACGCAGTATTTT. Translation: CASSTAGGPTDTQYF.

The chain joins TRBV4-3 to TRBJ2-3, with a possible D match to TRBD1 (6 bases). The CDR3 is 16 residues long. Looked up from germline, CDR1 is LGHNA and CDR2 is YSLEER. Trimming removed 0 bases from V and 0 bases from J, with 10 bases in between. This chain's CDR3 is CASSQEGATSTDTQYF. DNA of the CDR3: TGCGCCAGCAGCCAAGAGGGGGCGACTAGCACAGATACGCAGTATTTT.

The chain employs TRBV5-1 and TRBJ2-5; TRBD2 might be the D (7 bases). Trimming cost V 3 bases and J 4 bases, with 13 bases left between them. This CDR3 has 14 amino acids. CDR1 is SGHRS, CDR2 YFSETQ, per germline. The CDR3 is CASSSGGGGETQYF. CDR3 DNA: TGCGCCAGCAGCTCGGGGGGCGGCGGAGAGACCCAGTACTTC. Supplemented by reference TRBV5-1 and TRBJ2-5, the full variable domain reads KAGVTQTPRYLIKTRGQQVTLSCSPISGHRSVSWYQQTPGQGLQFLFEYFSETQRNKGNFPGRFSGRQFSNSRSEMNVSTLELGDSALYLCASSSGGGGETQYFGPGTRLLVL.

This sequence joins TRBV27 and TRBJ2-7; tentative D call: TRBD1 (5 bases). The germline V and J ends were trimmed by 3 bases and 1 base, with 10 bases remaining between them. The CDR3 spans 14 residues. Germline CDR1 reads MNHEY; CDR2 reads SMNVEV (reference sequence). The CDR3, as DNA: TGTGCCAGCAGTTTGTCCAGGGCATCCTACGAGCAGTACTTC. Translating gives CASSLSRASYEQYF.

The chain has TRBV6-5 and TRBJ2-7, with TRBD1 matching 10 bases. Germline loops: CDR1 MNHEY, CDR2 SVGAGI. CDR3 size: 15 residues. V gave up 4 bases and J gave up 2 bases; unmatched junction bases: 5. The DNA for the CDR3 is TGTGCCAGCAGTTTCCTCGGACAGGGGGCCTACGAGCAGTACTTC. It specifies CASSFLGQGAYEQYF.

The chain employs TRBV27 and TRBJ1-1; no definite D call. V gave up 8 bases and J gave up 2 bases, with 21 bases separating them. Germline-derived CDR1 and CDR2 are MNHEY and SMNVEV (reference sequence). The CDR3 runs 16 residues. The DNA of the CDR3 is TGTGCCAGCCGAAGCCCTATGAAGTCAGCAAACACTGAAGCTTTCTTT. Protein: CASRSPMKSANTEAFF.

The chain uses TRBV19 and TRBJ2-1; TRBD2 matches 8 bases. The CDR3 consists of 14 residues. Germline CDR1 is LNHDA and CDR2 is SQIVND (reference sequence). J gave up 8 bases and V 7 bases, and 10 bases lay outside the gene matches. The CDR3 here is CASTRGGEKDEQFF. The CDR3 DNA is TGTGCCAGTACCCGGGGGGGAGAGAAAGATGAGCAGTTCTTC.

CDR3: CSVKPGQNYGYTF. CDR3 in DNA: TGCAGCGTAAAGCCGGGACAGAACTATGGCTACACCTTC. The V and J genes are TRBV29-1 and TRBJ1-2; TRBD1 matches at 7 bases. V gave up 6 bases and J gave up 2 bases; unmatched junction bases: 6. The CDR3 runs 13 residues. From germline, CDR1 is SQVTM and CDR2 ANQGSEA.